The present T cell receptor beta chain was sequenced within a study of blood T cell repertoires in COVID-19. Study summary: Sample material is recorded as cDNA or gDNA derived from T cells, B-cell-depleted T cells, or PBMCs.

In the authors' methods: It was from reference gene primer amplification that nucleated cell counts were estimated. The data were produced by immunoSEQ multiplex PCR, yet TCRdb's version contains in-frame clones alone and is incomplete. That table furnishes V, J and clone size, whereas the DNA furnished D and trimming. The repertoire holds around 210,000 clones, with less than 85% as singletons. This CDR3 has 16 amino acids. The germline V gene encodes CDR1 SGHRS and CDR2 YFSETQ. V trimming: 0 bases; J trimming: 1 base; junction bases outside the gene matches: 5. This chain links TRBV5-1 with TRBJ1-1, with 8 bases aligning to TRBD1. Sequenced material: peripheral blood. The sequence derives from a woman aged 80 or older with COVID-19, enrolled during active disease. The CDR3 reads CASSLETGTGNTEAFF. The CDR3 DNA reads TGCGCCAGCAGCTTGGAAACCGGGACAGGGAACACTGAAGCTTTCTTT.